A selection of T cell receptor beta chains follows, all from one sample in a study of cytotoxic CD8 clonotypes in ibrutinib-treated CLL. Sequencing was performed with immunoSEQ multiplex PCR; in TCRdb, only in-frame clones are kept and a portion is missing. The data contain over 40,000 clones, less than 90% of them seen just once; the ten biggest clones take up roughly 21%. The input for sequencing was PBMCs, taken after 24 months of ibrutinib treatment. The receptors derive from a human donor with chronic lymphocytic leukemia. Each CDR3 is given with its conserved first and last residue. Each record gives: D gene, clone size, CDR3 length, V gene, J gene, CDR3 protein, CDR3 DNA. A D gene is named only where the DNA matches it firmly. Not every row has a clone size; where given, it reads once, few, many or a size class.

D: -; size: -; length: 13; V: TRBV7-9; J: TRBJ2-3; CDR3: CASFAGPTDTQYF; DNA: TGTGCCAGCTTCGCGGGGCCCACAGATACGCAGTATTTT
D: TRBD1; size: -; length: 19; V: TRBV28; J: TRBJ2-7; CDR3: CASSPISPLGQGAPHEQYF; DNA: TGTGCCAGCAGTCCCATATCCCCCTTGGGACAGGGGGCGCCCCACGAGCAGTACTTC
D: -; size: -; length: 14; V: TRBV7-1; J: TRBJ1-6; CDR3: CASSSPGPFMPLHF; DNA: TGTGCCAGCAGCTCCCCGGGCCCTTTTATGCCCCTCCACTTT
D: -; size: -; length: 17; V: TRBV7-2; J: TRBJ1-3; CDR3: CASSLELGFLSGNTIYF; DNA: TGTGCCAGCAGCTTAGAGTTGGGTTTTCTCTCTGGAAACACCATATATTTT
D: -; size: -; length: 14; V: TRBV5-1; J: TRBJ2-5; CDR3: CASSAGPNQETQYF; DNA: TGCGCCAGCAGCGCGGGACCGAACCAAGAGACCCAGTACTTC
D: -; size: -; length: 13; V: TRBV6-5; J: TRBJ2-7; CDR3: CASSPLQSTEQYF; DNA: TGTGCCAGCAGTCCCCTACAGAGCACCGAGCAGTACTTC
D: -; size: -; length: 16; V: TRBV19; J: TRBJ2-1; CDR3: CASSIDGGISLNEQFF; DNA: TGTGCCAGTAGTATAGATGGCGGGATTAGCTTGAATGAGCAGTTCTTC
D: TRBD1; size: -; length: 17; V: TRBV19; J: TRBJ1-5; CDR3: CASSIAGGQGKNQPQHF; DNA: TGTGCCAGTAGTATAGCAGGGGGACAGGGGAAAAATCAGCCCCAGCATTTT
D: TRBD2; size: -; length: 14; V: TRBV28; J: TRBJ2-7; CDR3: CASLGTSGFYEQYF; DNA: TGTGCCAGCCTCGGGACTAGCGGGTTCTACGAGCAGTACTTC
D: -; size: -; length: 18; V: TRBV7-8; J: TRBJ2-3; CDR3: CASSPAELHKTRTDTQYF; DNA: TGTGCCAGCAGCCCCGCGGAGCTCCATAAAACCCGCACAGATACGCAGTATTTT
D: -; size: -; length: 14; V: TRBV27; J: TRBJ1-1; CDR3: CASSLDGTNTEAFF; DNA: TGTGCCAGCAGTTTAGATGGGACGAACACTGAAGCTTTCTTT
D: -; size: few; length: 12; V: TRBV19; J: TRBJ1-2; CDR3: CASSDGAYGYTF; DNA: TGTGCCAGTAGTGATGGGGCCTATGGCTACACCTTC
D: -; size: -; length: 14; V: TRBV19; J: TRBJ2-3; CDR3: CASSMAGTRDTQYF; DNA: TGTGCCAGTAGTATGGCAGGGACGCGGGATACGCAGTATTTT
D: TRBD1; size: -; length: 15; V: TRBV4-1; J: TRBJ2-1; CDR3: CASSQGGTAYNEQFF; DNA: TGCGCCAGCAGCCAAGGAGGGACAGCCTACAATGAGCAGTTCTTC
D: TRBD1; size: few; length: 14; V: TRBV7-3; J: TRBJ1-1; CDR3: CASSSGTANTEAFF; DNA: TGTGCCAGCAGCTCCGGGACAGCGAACACTGAAGCTTTCTTT
D: -; size: -; length: 17; V: TRBV7-9; J: TRBJ1-4; CDR3: CASSLTGGLPTNEKLFF; DNA: TGTGCCAGCAGCCTCACGGGGGGGTTACCAACTAATGAAAAACTGTTTTTT
D: TRBD2; size: -; length: 17; V: TRBV9; J: TRBJ2-2; CDR3: CASSVGSSGRNTGELFF; DNA: TGTGCCAGCAGCGTAGGGTCTAGCGGGAGGAACACCGGGGAGCTGTTTTTT
D: -; size: -; length: 14; V: TRBV9; J: TRBJ2-1; CDR3: CASSVSLAYNEQFF; DNA: TGTGCCAGCAGCGTAAGTCTAGCCTACAATGAGCAGTTCTTC
D: -; size: -; length: 13; V: TRBV29-1; J: TRBJ2-2; CDR3: CSFLRGGTGELFF; DNA: TGCAGCTTCCTGAGGGGGGGCACCGGGGAGCTGTTTTTT
D: TRBD2; size: -; length: 15; V: TRBV4-1; J: TRBJ2-7; CDR3: CASSQGLAVPYEQYF; DNA: TGCGCCAGCAGCCAAGGACTAGCGGTCCCCTACGAGCAGTACTTC
D: -; size: few; length: 10; V: TRBV29-1; J: TRBJ1-1; CDR3: CSARNTEAFF; DNA: TGCAGCGCCCGTAACACTGAAGCTTTCTTT
D: TRBD1; size: -; length: 16; V: TRBV4-1; J: TRBJ2-2; CDR3: CASSPGTGAGTGELFF; DNA: TGCGCCAGCAGCCCGGGGACAGGGGCAGGCACCGGGGAGCTGTTTTTT
D: -; size: -; length: 13; V: TRBV10-1; J: TRBJ2-2; CDR3: CASSRTVTGELFF; DNA: TGCGCCAGCAGTCGGACAGTTACCGGGGAGCTGTTTTTT
D: -; size: -; length: 14; V: TRBV9; J: TRBJ1-4; CDR3: CASSLGGANEKLFF; DNA: TGTGCCAGCAGCTTGGGTGGGGCTAATGAAAAACTGTTTTTT
D: -; size: -; length: 11; V: TRBV20-1; J: TRBJ2-3; CDR3: CSATLEDTQYF; DNA: TGCAGTGCGACACTCGAGGATACGCAGTATTTT
D: -; size: -; length: 16; V: TRBV7-9; J: TRBJ2-3; CDR3: CASSPERSGPTDTQYF; DNA: TGTGCCAGCAGCCCCGAACGATCGGGCCCGACAGATACGCAGTATTTT
D: -; size: few; length: 17; V: TRBV7-2; J: TRBJ1-3; CDR3: CASSPWSPAGPGNTIYF; DNA: TGTGCCAGCAGCCCCTGGTCCCCCGCAGGTCCCGGAAACACCATATATTTT
D: -; size: few; length: 14; V: TRBV15; J: TRBJ2-1; CDR3: CATSSLGGINEQFF; DNA: TGTGCCACCAGCAGTTTGGGGGGCATCAATGAGCAGTTCTTC
D: -; size: few; length: 15; V: TRBV11-2; J: TRBJ2-7; CDR3: CASSSLTTQGNEQYF; DNA: TGTGCCAGCAGCTCACTCACTACTCAGGGGAACGAGCAGTACTTC
D: TRBD2; size: once; length: 17; V: TRBV19; J: TRBJ2-1; CDR3: CASSITSGKGFYNEQFF; DNA: TGTGCCAGTAGTATAACTAGCGGGAAGGGGTTCTACAATGAGCAGTTCTTC
D: -; size: -; length: 12; V: TRBV28; J: TRBJ1-4; CDR3: CASRPQGEKLFF; DNA: TGTGCCAGCAGGCCTCAGGGGGAAAAACTGTTTTTT
D: -; size: -; length: 13; V: TRBV19; J: TRBJ1-2; CDR3: CASSADKSYGYTF; DNA: TGTGCCAGTAGTGCGGACAAGTCCTATGGCTACACCTTC
D: -; size: -; length: 16; V: TRBV5-1; J: TRBJ2-3; CDR3: CASSLNVLGGTDTQYF; DNA: TGCGCCAGCAGCTTGAACGTACTAGGGGGCACAGATACGCAGTATTTT
D: TRBD1; size: few; length: 16; V: TRBV18; J: TRBJ2-7; CDR3: CASSSRPGQGAGEQYF; DNA: TGTGCCAGCTCATCGAGGCCGGGACAGGGGGCTGGGGAGCAGTACTTC
D: TRBD2; size: few; length: 19; V: TRBV14; J: TRBJ2-6; CDR3: CASSQGVLAGGPGANVLTF; DNA: TGTGCCAGCAGCCAAGGAGTGCTAGCGGGAGGGCCTGGGGCCAACGTCCTGACTTTC
D: -; size: -; length: 14; V: TRBV2; J: TRBJ2-3; CDR3: CASSELGTGATQYF; DNA: TGTGCCAGCAGTGAACTTGGGACGGGAGCTACGCAGTATTTT
D: TRBD2; size: -; length: 16; V: TRBV5-4; J: TRBJ2-5; CDR3: CASSSGGGAAQETQYF; DNA: TGTGCCAGCAGCTCGGGCGGGGGGGCGGCTCAAGAGACCCAGTACTTC
D: -; size: -; length: 15; V: TRBV9; J: TRBJ1-3; CDR3: CASSPGGVSGNTIYF; DNA: TGTGCCAGCAGCCCCGGAGGGGTATCTGGAAACACCATATATTTT
D: -; size: -; length: 13; V: TRBV11-1; J: TRBJ2-2; CDR3: CASSLMRTGELFF; DNA: TGTGCCAGCAGTTTGATGCGAACCGGGGAGCTGTTTTTT
D: TRBD1; size: few; length: 14; V: TRBV7-9; J: TRBJ1-4; CDR3: CASSRGQGNEKLFF; DNA: TGTGCCAGCAGTAGGGGACAGGGTAATGAAAAACTGTTTTTT
D: TRBD2; size: -; length: 15; V: TRBV27; J: TRBJ2-1; CDR3: CASGRAPSSYNEQFF; DNA: TGTGCCAGCGGGAGGGCCCCGAGCTCCTACAATGAGCAGTTCTTC
D: TRBD1; size: -; length: 15; V: TRBV7-2; J: TRBJ1-2; CDR3: CASSSSTGLIHGYTF; DNA: TGTGCCAGCAGCTCGTCGACAGGGTTAATTCATGGCTACACCTTC
D: TRBD1; size: -; length: 14; V: TRBV6-5; J: TRBJ2-1; CDR3: CASRGQGDHNEQFF; DNA: TGTGCCAGCAGAGGACAGGGGGATCACAATGAGCAGTTCTTC
D: -; size: -; length: 12; V: TRBV7-9; J: TRBJ1-2; CDR3: CASSLTQGGYTF; DNA: TGTGCCAGCAGCTTAACTCAAGGGGGCTACACCTTC
D: -; size: -; length: 15; V: TRBV4-2; J: TRBJ2-4; CDR3: CASSQDPGPGHIQYF; DNA: TGTGCCAGCAGCCAAGATCCGGGTCCGGGACACATTCAGTACTTC
D: TRBD1; size: -; length: 15; V: TRBV7-8; J: TRBJ2-5; CDR3: CASSLVGTEQETQYF; DNA: TGTGCCAGCAGCTTAGTCGGGACAGAACAAGAGACCCAGTACTTC
D: -; size: -; length: 15; V: TRBV30; J: TRBJ1-1; CDR3: CAWSFAGTVNTEAFF; DNA: TGTGCCTGGAGTTTTGCAGGGACGGTGAACACTGAAGCTTTCTTT
D: -; size: -; length: 17; V: TRBV30; J: TRBJ2-2; CDR3: CAWSQTRLRGSPGELFF; DNA: TGTGCCTGGAGCCAAACGAGGCTGAGGGGTAGCCCCGGGGAGCTGTTTTTT
D: -; size: -; length: 12; V: TRBV11-2; J: TRBJ2-1; CDR3: CASSSSFRLQFF; DNA: TGTGCCAGCAGCTCTTCTTTCAGGTTGCAGTTCTTC
D: -; size: -; length: 14; V: TRBV5-1; J: TRBJ2-7; CDR3: CASSLVAGNYEQYF; DNA: TGCGCCAGCAGCTTGGTTGCGGGGAACTACGAGCAGTACTTC
D: -; size: many; length: 14; V: TRBV29-1; J: TRBJ2-1; CDR3: CSVERGTSYNEQFF; DNA: TGCAGCGTTGAACGCGGGACTTCCTATAATGAGCAGTTCTTC
D: -; size: -; length: 15; V: TRBV6-1; J: TRBJ2-1; CDR3: CASSQALTPYNEQFF; DNA: TGTGCCAGCAGCCAGGCACTGACCCCCTACAATGAGCAGTTCTTC
D: -; size: -; length: 15; V: TRBV5-6; J: TRBJ2-3; CDR3: CASSSTGREADTQYF; DNA: TGTGCCAGCAGCTCGACCGGGAGAGAGGCGGATACGCAGTATTTT
D: -; size: -; length: 13; V: TRBV6-4; J: TRBJ1-1; CDR3: CASRIDSLGEAFF; DNA: TGTGCCAGCAGGATAGACAGTTTAGGTGAAGCTTTCTTT